This T cell receptor (beta chain) came from a study of human T cells and chemical hapten exposure. Germline V gives CDR1 DFQATT, CDR2 SNEGSKA (reference sequence). Losses at the gene ends were 4 bases for V and 1 base for J; bases not matched to a gene: 2. The CDR3 spans 13 residues. Unseparated into fractions, whole blood served as the source from which total RNA was extracted. TCRdb re-called the 5' RACE reads with MiXCR, one entry per CDR3 protein. The sample carries fewer than 150,000 distinct CDR3 sequences, around a fifth recorded once. The TCR sequence derives from a human donor in good health. This rearrangement joins TRBV20-1 to TRBJ1-2; 8 positions match TRBD1. The CDR3 protein is CSAMDRVNYGYTF. In DNA, the CDR3 is TGCAGTGCTATGGACAGGGTTAACTATGGCTACACCTTC.